One sample yielded the 30 T cell receptor beta chains listed below, sequenced in a study of blood T cells in healthy people across ages. A J-beta primer mix and a sample-barcoded 5' primer were used in a second PCR of about 7 to 12 cycles. One entry per CDR3 protein, called by TCRdb with MiXCR from the 5' RACE reads. Among roughly 730,000 distinct CDR3 sequences listed, around three fifths were seen once. Source material: blood. The receptors shown here come from a middle-aged man in good health.

The chain joins TRBV30 to TRBJ1-4; D is unclear. The germline CDR1 and CDR2 sequences are GTSNPN and SVGIG (reference sequence). The CDR3 consists of 14 residues. The V gene lost 2 bases and the J gene lost 0 bases, with 7 bases spanning the gap. The CDR3 DNA follows: TGTGCCTGGAGTTGGACGGCAACTAATGAAAAACTGTTTTTT. This translates into CAWSWTATNEKLFF. Variable domain in full (rest from reference TRBV30 and TRBJ1-4): SQTIHQWPATLVQPVGSPLSLECTVEGTSNPNLYWYRQAAGRGLQLLFYSVGIGQISSEVPQNLSASRPQDRQFILSSKKLLLSDSGFYLCAWSWTATNEKLFFGSGTQLSVL.

This chain links TRBV10-3 with TRBJ2-7; 16 nucleotides line up with TRBD2. V lost 8 bases to trimming and J lost 5 bases; unmatched junction nucleotides: 6. The CDR3 is 15 residues long. Germline values: CDR1 ENHRY, CDR2 SYGVKD. The CDR3 spells CAIGPGTSGGDEQYF. As DNA, the CDR3 is TGTGCCATCGGTCCCGGGACTAGCGGGGGGGACGAGCAGTACTTC.

V gene TRBV28 combines with J gene TRBJ1-4, with D perhaps matching TRBD1 (6 bases). The CDR3 is made up of 13 amino acids. The V and J ends lost 4 bases and 6 bases respectively, with 9 bases between them. Looked up from germline, CDR1 is MDHEN and CDR2 is SYDVKM. CDR3 protein: CASSSEGDEKLFF. CDR3 DNA: TGTGCCAGCAGTTCGGAGGGGGATGAAAAACTGTTTTTT.

This clonotype was seen a handful of times. This sequence joins TRBV7-3 and TRBJ2-2; 10 bases map to TRBD2. V shed 5 bases and J 3 bases; nucleotides not matched to a gene: 6. The CDR3 sequence is 16 residues long. CDR1 and CDR2 from the germline V gene are SGHTA and FQGTGA. Written as DNA, the CDR3 is TGTGCCAGCAGCCCACTAGCGGGGCGGTACACCGGGGAGCTGTTTTTT. This codes for CASSPLAGRYTGELFF.

The chain links TRBV6-5 to TRBJ1-5; 7 nucleotides line up with TRBD1. V was pared by 5 bases and J by 3 bases, with 7 bases of the junction left unmatched. CDR1 is MNHEY, CDR2 SVGAGI, per germline. The CDR3 covers 15 residues. CDR3 sequence: CASSRTGRNNQPQHF. CDR3 DNA: TGTGCCAGCAGTCGGACAGGCAGAAACAATCAGCCCCAGCATTTT.

J is TRBJ2-3 and V is TRBV5-1; D perhaps matches TRBD1 (5 bases). Germline V lookup: CDR1 SGHRS, CDR2 YFSETQ. The CDR3 length is 17 residues. Trimming took 0 bases from V and 2 from J, leaving 16 bases between them. This CDR3 is CASSLDPAGIITDTQYF. The CDR3 DNA reads TGCGCCAGCAGCTTGGATCCGGCAGGGATTATCACAGATACGCAGTATTTT.

Details on this clonotype: This sequence may be a read error, since a much larger clone differs from it by one base. The rearrangement links TRBV7-2 to TRBJ2-7; D gene uncertain. The germline gives CDR1 SGHTA, CDR2 FQGNSA. CDR3 length equals 14 residues. The V and J ends lost 5 bases and 6 bases respectively, with 17 bases between them. The CDR3 sequence is CASSPSSITCEQYF. In DNA form, the CDR3 reads TGTGCCAGCAGCCCCAGTTCTATAACCTGCGAGCAGTACTTC.

This clonotype was observed many times. CDR3 nucleotides: TGTGCCAGCAGCCAAGAGGAAAGGACAGCTAGCTATGGCTACACCTTC. Protein sequence: CASSQEERTASYGYTF. The gene calls are TRBV4-2 and TRBJ1-2, with TRBD1 as a possible D gene (6 bases). From germline, CDR1 is LGHNA and CDR2 YNFKEQ. V was pared by 0 bases and J by 4 bases, with 15 bases between. This CDR3 has 16 amino acids.

This chain uses TRBV27 with TRBJ2-7; the D gene is possibly TRBD1 (6 bases). Germline V CDR1 and CDR2: MNHEY, SMNVEV (reference sequence). CDR3 length: 14 amino acids. The V gene lost 7 bases and the J gene lost 1 base, with 14 bases spanning the gap. The CDR3 bases are TGTGCCAGCAATGCCATGGACAGATCCTACGAGCAGTACTTC. This encodes CASNAMDRSYEQYF.

V usage is TRBV10-3 and J usage is TRBJ2-5; D gene uncertain. Trimming stripped 0 bases from V and 11 bases from J, with 16 bases between. CDR3 length equals 14 residues. Germline assignment: CDR1 ENHRY and CDR2 SYGVKD. The CDR3 loop reads CAISESIRADEQYF. The CDR3 coding sequence is TGTGCCATCAGTGAGTCGATTAGGGCGGATGAGCAGTACTTC.

The V and J genes are TRBV2 and TRBJ2-7; D is uncertain. The tail of the sequence fits TRBJ2-5 better, so the J call may be wrong. The CDR3 sequence is 14 residues long. The germline gives CDR1 SNHLY, CDR2 FYNNEI. The CDR3 DNA reads as TGTGCCAGCAGTGATCCCTGGATGGAAGAGACCCAGTACTTC. Amino acids: CASSDPWMEETQYF.

On this clonotype itself: One junction end disagrees with the germline gene, perhaps due to a read error. This chain joins TRBV12-3 or TRBV12-4 and TRBJ1-2; D perhaps matches TRBD1 (5 bases). This CDR3 is built from 16 residues. CDR3: CARSLGQGRDHYGYTF. The CDR3 DNA reads TGTGCCAGAAGTTTAGGCCAGGGAAGAGATCACTATGGCTACACCTTC.

This chain joins TRBV6-2 or TRBV6-3 and TRBJ2-7; TRBD2 matches 9 bases. The V and J ends lost 5 bases and 1 base, in that order; junction bases with no gene match: 6. The CDR3 has 15 amino acids. In germline, CDR1 is MNHEY, CDR2 SVGEGT. In DNA form, the CDR3 reads TGTGCCAGCAGTCAACTAGCGGGTGTTTCCTACGAGCAGTACTTC. As protein: CASSQLAGVSYEQYF.

The CDR3 sequence: CASSYSSGSFGEQYF. The CDR3 DNA sequence: TGTGCCAGCAGTTACTCTAGCGGGAGCTTTGGGGAGCAGTACTTC. V and J are TRBV6-2 or TRBV6-3 and TRBJ2-5; 9 bases line up with TRBD2. CDR1 MNHEY and CDR2 SVGEGT come from the germline V gene. The CDR3 is 15 amino acids. After removal of 0 bases from V and 11 bases from J, the junction contained 10 bases not matched to a gene.

J is TRBJ1-4 and V is TRBV6-5; 8 nucleotides match TRBD1. Germline CDR1 is MNHEY and CDR2 is SVGAGI. V shed 6 bases, J shed 10 bases, and the junction held 13 bases outside the gene matches. The length of the CDR3 is 15 residues. The CDR3 DNA reads TGTGCCAGCAGGGACAGGGACAGGTCGGTGGGAAAACTGTTTTTT. Amino acids: CASRDRDRSVGKLFF.

The V and J genes are TRBV24-1 and TRBJ2-7; TRBD2 matches 10 bases. The germline V gene encodes CDR1 KGHDR and CDR2 SFDVKD. V dropped 9 bases and J dropped 6; count of bases not matched to a gene: 10. The CDR3 sequence is 14 residues long. The CDR3 coding sequence is TGTGCCACCGTACTAGCGGGGACCCTCGTCGAGCAGTACTTC. It specifies CATVLAGTLVEQYF.

The rearrangement joins TRBV20-1 to TRBJ1-1, with a possible D match to TRBD1 (5 bases). Germline V lookup: CDR1 DFQATT, CDR2 SNEGSKA (reference sequence). The CDR3 totals 12 residues. The CDR3 region is CSALIQGTEAFF. For the CDR3, the DNA is TGCAGCGCCCTCATCCAGGGCACTGAAGCTTTCTTT.

The genes are TRBV4-3 and TRBJ2-2, with D unresolved. The CDR3 consists of 12 residues. In germline, CDR1 is LGHNA, CDR2 YSLEER. The V end was cut by 2 bases, the J end by 7 bases, with 5 bases between. CDR3 in amino acids: CASSQSFGELFF. CDR3 coding DNA: TGCGCCAGCAGCCAATCTTTCGGGGAGCTGTTTTTT.

A few counts support this clonotype. The chain couples TRBV15 to TRBJ2-5, with D hard to call. In germline, CDR1 is LNHNV, CDR2 YYDKDF (reference sequence). Trimming stripped 2 bases from V and 3 bases from J, with 13 bases between. The CDR3 contains 15 residues. CDR3 sequence reads: CATSRRQGPKETQYF. The CDR3, as DNA: TGTGCCACCAGCAGACGACAAGGACCCAAAGAGACCCAGTACTTC. Combining the CDR3 with reference TRBV15 and TRBJ2-5 gives the whole variable domain DAMVIQNPRYQVTQFGKPVTLSCSQTLNHNVMYWYQQKSSQAPKLLFHYYDKDFNNEADTPDNFQSRRPNTSFCFLDIRSPGLGDTAMYLCATSRRQGPKETQYFGPGTRLLVL.

This clonotype was found many times. The rearrangement uses TRBV11-2 and TRBJ2-3, with D uncertain. V lost 1 base and J lost 4, with 9 bases in between. The germline V gene encodes CDR1 SGHAT and CDR2 FQNNGV. CDR3 length: 14 residues. As DNA, the CDR3 is TGTGCCAGCAGCTTAGTTTCTGCGGCAGATACGCAGTATTTT. Protein: CASSLVSAADTQYF.

This clonotype was counted between two and nine times. The chain is built from TRBV18 and TRBJ2-7; D may be TRBD2 (6 bases). Germline-derived CDR1 and CDR2 are KGHSH and LQKENI. The CDR3 runs to 14 residues. The V end was cut by 2 bases, the J end by 1 base, with 9 bases between. CDR3 nucleotides: TGTGCCAGCTCACCATCGGAGGGGTCCTACGAGCAGTACTTC. Encoded protein: CASSPSEGSYEQYF.

The CDR3 reads CASIAAGGGLNEQFF. In DNA, the CDR3 is TGTGCCAGTATTGCCGCCGGCGGGGGTCTCAATGAGCAGTTCTTC. The chain couples TRBV6-5 to TRBJ2-1; 7 nucleotides agree with TRBD2. Germline assignment: CDR1 MNHEY and CDR2 SVGAGI. V lost 9 bases to trimming and J lost 6 bases; unmatched junction nucleotides: 14. The CDR3 runs 15 residues.

V is TRBV27 and J is TRBJ2-5; 7 nucleotides align to TRBD1. With the DNA end fitting TRBJ2-7 better, the J assignment may be wrong. The CDR3 covers 17 residues. Germline loops: CDR1 MNHEY, CDR2 SMNVEV (reference sequence). The CDR3 spells CASSLSSGGRLSSEQYF. The CDR3 coding sequence is TGTGCCAGCAGTTTATCGTCAGGGGGTCGCCTAAGCTCCGAGCAGTACTTC.

V gene TRBV10-3 combines with J gene TRBJ1-5; D is undetermined. Looked up from germline, CDR1 is ENHRY and CDR2 is SYGVKD. This CDR3 region has 16 residues. Trimming took off 4 bases at V and 0 bases at J, with 13 bases between the two ends. For the CDR3, the DNA is TGTGCCATCAGTGGAGGGCAGACCCTTAGCAATCAGCCCCAGCATTTT. Its translation is CAISGGQTLSNQPQHF.

The V call is TRBV5-1, the J call TRBJ2-7; D is uncertain. The J call may be faulty, since TRBJ2-5 better matches the DNA end. The CDR3 totals 17 residues. Germline CDR1 and CDR2: SGHRS and YFSETQ. CDR3 DNA: TGCGCCAGCAGCTTGGACTCCAAACTCACACAAAAAGAGACCCAGTACTTC. Its translation is CASSLDSKLTQKETQYF.

The chain recombines TRBV29-1 with TRBJ1-3; D might be TRBD1 (5 bases). This CDR3 spans 14 amino acids. V shed 2 bases and J shed 8 bases, with 16 bases lying between them. The germline V gene encodes CDR1 SQVTM and CDR2 ANQGSEA. CDR3 amino acids: CSVERSRAEDTIYF. CDR3 DNA sequence: TGCAGCGTTGAACGGTCCAGGGCGGAAGACACCATATATTTT.

The CDR3 is CSVGPDYEQYF. The CDR3 DNA reads TGCAGCGTGGGCCCCGACTACGAGCAGTACTTC. V gene TRBV29-1 combines with J gene TRBJ2-7, with no clear D. The V end was cut by 6 bases, the J end by 3 bases, with 9 bases between. The CDR3 runs 11 residues. CDR1 and CDR2 from the germline V gene are SQVTM and ANQGSEA.

This clonotype appeared a few times. V and J are TRBV20-1 and TRBJ2-3; 9 bases are shared with TRBD1. Unmatched junction bases numbered 10, after V lost 3 bases and J lost 3 bases. Germline CDR1 reads DFQATT; CDR2 reads SNEGSKA (reference sequence). This CDR3 has 16 amino acids. The CDR3 reads CSASTWGQGVTDTQYF. For the CDR3, the DNA is TGCAGTGCTAGTACCTGGGGACAGGGTGTAACAGATACGCAGTATTTT.

The CDR3 DNA sequence: TGTGCCACCGCGGACGGACCCTACGAGCAGTACTTC. It codes for CATADGPYEQYF. The J gene is TRBJ2-5, the V gene TRBV10-3; no clear D gene. The end of the DNA is better explained by TRBJ2-7, so the J call may be wrong. Germline lookup yields CDR1 ENHRY and CDR2 SYGVKD. The CDR3 length is 12 residues.

The chain carries TRBV7-2 and TRBJ2-3; D gene unclear. The germline V and J ends were trimmed by 0 bases and 4 bases, with 11 bases remaining between them. There are 15 residues in the CDR3. CDR1 and CDR2 from the germline V gene are SGHTA and FQGNSA. This CDR3 is CASSLATAFADTQYF. CDR3 DNA: TGTGCCAGCAGCTTAGCCACAGCATTTGCAGATACGCAGTATTTT.